These T cell receptor beta chains were read from a single sample in a study of early T cells in non-severe SARS-CoV-2 infection. One entry per CDR3 protein results from TCRdb running MiXCR on the 5' RACE reads. The sample has around 70,000 distinct CDR3 sequences; 9% to 15% are singletons. The material sequenced was whole blood. Receptors were obtained from an adult who was a healthcare worker with PCR-confirmed SARS-CoV-2 infection or an uninfected control (not recorded which). The CDR3 runs from the conserved cysteine through the conserved F or W. Fields, in order: CDR3 DNA, CDR3 protein, V gene, clone size, D gene, J gene. A D gene is named only where the DNA matches it firmly. A clone size is listed for some rows: how often the clone was seen (once, few, many), or a class if it is expanded.

CDR3nt: TGCAGTGCTAGAGATCAGGTCCAGACAAACATTCAGTACTTC
CDR3aa: CSARDQVQTNIQYF
v_gene: TRBV20-1
abundance: few
d_gene: .
j_gene: TRBJ2-4

CDR3nt: TGCGCCAGCTCTGGGACAGCGAGCACAGATACGCAGTATTTT
CDR3aa: CASSGTASTDTQYF
v_gene: TRBV5-1
abundance: .
d_gene: TRBD1
j_gene: TRBJ2-3

CDR3nt: TGTGCCACCAGTGTCGGGACAGCGGATCAAGAGACCCAGTACTTC
CDR3aa: CATSVGTADQETQYF
v_gene: TRBV24-1
abundance: few
d_gene: TRBD1
j_gene: TRBJ2-5

CDR3nt: TGTGCCAGCAGCCGGGGACAGGTGGGCACTGAAGCTTTCTTT
CDR3aa: CASSRGQVGTEAFF
v_gene: TRBV12-3/TRBV12-4
abundance: many
d_gene: TRBD1
j_gene: TRBJ1-1

CDR3nt: TGCAGCGTAAAGGACAGACACTCCTACGAGCAGTACTTC
CDR3aa: CSVKDRHSYEQYF
v_gene: TRBV29-1
abundance: few
d_gene: .
j_gene: TRBJ2-7

CDR3nt: TGTGCCAGCAGTTTACCCAGGGGGACCCAGTACTTC
CDR3aa: CASSLPRGTQYF
v_gene: TRBV28
abundance: many
d_gene: .
j_gene: TRBJ2-5

CDR3nt: TGTGCCAGCAGTTTTCGGACTAAGGGCGATGAGCAGTTCTTC
CDR3aa: CASSFRTKGDEQFF
v_gene: TRBV28
abundance: .
d_gene: .
j_gene: TRBJ2-1

CDR3nt: TGCGCCAGCAGCTCCGCCGGGAACTCTTACGAGCAGTACTTC
CDR3aa: CASSSAGNSYEQYF
v_gene: TRBV5-1
abundance: .
d_gene: .
j_gene: TRBJ2-7

CDR3nt: TGTGCCAGCACTAAATCCCCTCCCGTTCGATCTGAAGCTTTCTTT
CDR3aa: CASTKSPPVRSEAFF
v_gene: TRBV27
abundance: many
d_gene: .
j_gene: TRBJ1-1

CDR3nt: TGCGCCAGCACCCCGATAGTCAGCTCGAACACCGGGGAGCTGTTTTTT
CDR3aa: CASTPIVSSNTGELFF
v_gene: TRBV5-1
abundance: .
d_gene: .
j_gene: TRBJ2-2

CDR3nt: TGTGCCAGCAGCCGTGTAGGGCTTCCGAGCACAGATACGCAGTATTTT
CDR3aa: CASSRVGLPSTDTQYF
v_gene: TRBV5-5
abundance: .
d_gene: .
j_gene: TRBJ2-3

CDR3nt: TGTGCCAGCACCCCTCAGGGGGCTAGCGGGAGGGGTGAGCAGTTCTTT
CDR3aa: CASTPQGASGRGEQFF
v_gene: TRBV7-8
abundance: .
d_gene: TRBD2
j_gene: TRBJ2-1

CDR3nt: TGTGCCAGCAGCCAAGATGCTTCCCCCGGGGGTACGCAGTATTTT
CDR3aa: CASSQDASPGGTQYF
v_gene: TRBV3-1
abundance: few
d_gene: .
j_gene: TRBJ2-3

CDR3nt: TGTGCCAGCAGCGCCGATTCGACTAGCTACAGTGAGCAGTTCTTC
CDR3aa: CASSADSTSYSEQFF
v_gene: TRBV7-2
abundance: few
d_gene: TRBD2
j_gene: TRBJ2-1

CDR3nt: TGCGCCAGCAGCTTGTGGATAGCGGGAGACAATGAGCAGTTCTTC
CDR3aa: CASSLWIAGDNEQFF
v_gene: TRBV5-1
abundance: few
d_gene: TRBD2
j_gene: TRBJ2-1

CDR3nt: TGTGCCAGCAGTTCGCGGGATTCTGGAAACACCATATATTTT
CDR3aa: CASSSRDSGNTIYF
v_gene: TRBV28
abundance: many
d_gene: .
j_gene: TRBJ1-3

CDR3nt: TGTGCCAGCAGCGTAGGTAGCCGTAGCTACGAGCAGTACTTC
CDR3aa: CASSVGSRSYEQYF
v_gene: TRBV9
abundance: .
d_gene: .
j_gene: TRBJ2-7

CDR3nt: TGTGCCAGCAGTGAAGGGTGGGCTAGCGGGAGAACCGGGGAGCTGTTTTTT
CDR3aa: CASSEGWASGRTGELFF
v_gene: TRBV25-1
abundance: few
d_gene: TRBD2
j_gene: TRBJ2-2

CDR3nt: TGCAGTGCTAGAGATTTAACGGGGTACACTGAAGCTTTCTTT
CDR3aa: CSARDLTGYTEAFF
v_gene: TRBV20-1
abundance: few
d_gene: .
j_gene: TRBJ1-1

CDR3nt: TGTGCCAGCAGCGTTTCTGAAGGAGACTACACCTTC
CDR3aa: CASSVSEGDYTF
v_gene: TRBV5-6
abundance: few
d_gene: .
j_gene: TRBJ1-2

CDR3nt: TGTGCCAGCAGTCCGGGTAGCGGGGGGCCCTACGAGCAGTACTTC
CDR3aa: CASSPGSGGPYEQYF
v_gene: TRBV3-1
abundance: .
d_gene: TRBD2
j_gene: TRBJ2-7

CDR3nt: TGTGCCAGCAGCTTACAGTGGAACTATGGCTACACCTTC
CDR3aa: CASSLQWNYGYTF
v_gene: TRBV7-9
abundance: .
d_gene: .
j_gene: TRBJ1-2

CDR3nt: TGTGCCACCAGCAGAGGCTTTGGGGGTCGGGGAGCAGATACGCAGTATTTT
CDR3aa: CATSRGFGGRGADTQYF
v_gene: TRBV15
abundance: few
d_gene: .
j_gene: TRBJ2-3

CDR3nt: TGTGCCAGCAGTTTATCAGACAGGGGCTTCGAGACCCAGTACTTC
CDR3aa: CASSLSDRGFETQYF
v_gene: TRBV28
abundance: many
d_gene: TRBD1
j_gene: TRBJ2-5

CDR3nt: TGTGCCAGCAGCTTAAGTGGGATGACAGATACGCAGTATTTT
CDR3aa: CASSLSGMTDTQYF
v_gene: TRBV11-2
abundance: many
d_gene: .
j_gene: TRBJ2-3

CDR3nt: TGCGCCAGCAGCCAAGGCGCCGGGACAACTAATGAAAAACTGTTTTTT
CDR3aa: CASSQGAGTTNEKLFF
v_gene: TRBV4-1
abundance: .
d_gene: .
j_gene: TRBJ1-4

CDR3nt: TGCGCCAGCAGCTTGGGGGCCAGGGGGTTTTACACTGAAGCTTTCTTT
CDR3aa: CASSLGARGFYTEAFF
v_gene: TRBV5-1
abundance: many
d_gene: TRBD1
j_gene: TRBJ1-1

CDR3nt: TGCAGTGCTAAAGGGGACACCGGGGAGCTGTTTTTT
CDR3aa: CSAKGDTGELFF
v_gene: TRBV20-1
abundance: many
d_gene: .
j_gene: TRBJ2-2

CDR3nt: TGTGCCAGCAGCACTTCCGGGACGTACGGGGAGCTGTTTTTT
CDR3aa: CASSTSGTYGELFF
v_gene: TRBV7-3
abundance: many
d_gene: .
j_gene: TRBJ2-2

CDR3nt: TGTGCCAGCAGAGTGTGGGGACAGGGGTCCTACGAGCAGTACTTC
CDR3aa: CASRVWGQGSYEQYF
v_gene: TRBV28
abundance: many
d_gene: TRBD1
j_gene: TRBJ2-7

CDR3nt: TGCAGCGTTGAAGGGGACACCTCCTACGAGCAGTACTTC
CDR3aa: CSVEGDTSYEQYF
v_gene: TRBV29-1
abundance: many
d_gene: .
j_gene: TRBJ2-7

CDR3nt: TGCAGCGTTGGCCTATTGACAGGCGGATACACTGAAGCTTTCTTT
CDR3aa: CSVGLLTGGYTEAFF
v_gene: TRBV29-1
abundance: .
d_gene: .
j_gene: TRBJ1-1

CDR3nt: TGTGCCAGCAGCCAGGACAGAACAGATACGCAGTATTTT
CDR3aa: CASSQDRTDTQYF
v_gene: TRBV7-2
abundance: many
d_gene: .
j_gene: TRBJ2-3

CDR3nt: TGCAGTGCCTTCAGCCCGGGACTAGAAATGGAGACCCAGTACTTC
CDR3aa: CSAFSPGLEMETQYF
v_gene: TRBV20-1
abundance: .
d_gene: TRBD2
j_gene: TRBJ2-5

CDR3nt: TGTGCCAGCAGTTTCAGGAATAGTCGGTCCTACGAGCAGTACTTC
CDR3aa: CASSFRNSRSYEQYF
v_gene: TRBV28
abundance: .
d_gene: .
j_gene: TRBJ2-7

CDR3nt: TGCAGTGCTAGGGCACTACAGGGGGCGCGAACTGAAGCTTTCTTT
CDR3aa: CSARALQGARTEAFF
v_gene: TRBV20-1
abundance: many
d_gene: TRBD1
j_gene: TRBJ1-1

CDR3nt: TGCGCCAGCAGGCTGCAGGCGCCCCAGGGGACCCAGTACTTC
CDR3aa: CASRLQAPQGTQYF
v_gene: TRBV10-1
abundance: .
d_gene: .
j_gene: TRBJ2-5

CDR3nt: TGTGCCAGCAGCCAAGAGCCCACCGGTGAGCAGTTCTTC
CDR3aa: CASSQEPTGEQFF
v_gene: TRBV3-1
abundance: many
d_gene: .
j_gene: TRBJ2-1

CDR3nt: TGTGCCAGCAGTGCAGAGGGCTACGAGCAGTACTTC
CDR3aa: CASSAEGYEQYF
v_gene: TRBV28
abundance: many
d_gene: .
j_gene: TRBJ2-7

CDR3nt: TGTGCCAGCAGTTTCTCCCGAGGGGTCCAAATTAGCAATCAGCCCCAGCATTTT
CDR3aa: CASSFSRGVQISNQPQHF
v_gene: TRBV28
abundance: many
d_gene: .
j_gene: TRBJ1-5

CDR3nt: TGCAGCGTCAGGGAGCAGGTCAACTACGAGCAGTACTTC
CDR3aa: CSVREQVNYEQYF
v_gene: TRBV29-1
abundance: .
d_gene: .
j_gene: TRBJ2-7